The sequence of this TCR beta chain was determined in a study of blood T cell repertoires in COVID-19. Participants' reported clinical history set cohort assignment. Unmatched junction bases numbered 5, after V lost 2 bases and J lost 4 bases. Germline loops: CDR1 MNHEY, CDR2 SVGAGI. The CDR3 is 15 amino acids. TCRdb's copy holds only in-frame clones and misses some; the assay was immunoSEQ multiplex PCR. The profile covers approximately 200,000 clones, with 85% appearing a single time and roughly a sixth taken by the ten largest. This clonotype was obtained from a middle-aged man who had recovered from COVID-19. Material for sequencing was PBMCs or T cells enriched from blood (not recorded which). J is TRBJ1-2 and V is TRBV6-5; TRBD1 matches at 9 bases. This chain's CDR3 is CASSYDGTGIYGYTF. DNA of the CDR3: TGTGCCAGCAGTTACGACGGGACAGGGATCTATGGCTACACCTTC.